These 32 T cell receptor beta chains originate from one sample sequenced in a study of blood T cell repertoires in COVID-19. Assay used: immunoSEQ multiplex PCR; TCRdb lists only in-frame clones, some missing. The sample records tens of thousands of clones, around 80% being singletons. Material for sequencing was peripheral blood. These receptors originate from a man older than 75 with acute or convalescent COVID-19.

There are a few counts of this clone. The chain recombines TRBV10-3 with TRBJ1-3; D possibly corresponds to TRBD1 (5 bases). Germline V gene lookup returns CDR1 ENHRY and CDR2 SYGVKD. This CDR3 region has 12 residues. With 3 bases removed from V and 11 bases from J, the gap between germline ends came to 11 bases. The CDR3 coding sequence is TGTGCCATCAGTGAAGGGGCACGACCCATATATTTT. Amino acid sequence: CAISEGARPIYF.

This rearrangement joins TRBV5-4 to TRBJ2-1; perhaps TRBD1 as D (5 bases). This CDR3 has 15 amino acids. Germline CDR1 and CDR2: SGHNT and YYREEE (reference sequence). V gave up 0 bases and J gave up 4 bases, with 11 bases separating them. The CDR3 loop is CASSLGLGPYNEQFF. The CDR3 DNA reads TGTGCCAGCAGCTTGGGATTGGGGCCTTACAATGAGCAGTTCTTC.

Regarding this clone: One junction end disagrees with the germline gene, perhaps due to a read error. This chain connects TRBV9 to TRBJ2-7; D may be TRBD2 (5 bases). Germline lookup yields CDR1 SGDLS and CDR2 YYNGEE. The CDR3 has 17 amino acids. CDR3 residues: CASSVDLGGLSSSEQYF. CDR3 sequence (DNA): TGTGCCAGCAGCGTAGATTTAGGCGGACTGTCTTCCTCCGAGCAGTACTTC.

The V call is TRBV18, the J call TRBJ2-3; D not resolved. Per germline, CDR1 KGHSH and CDR2 LQKENI. Trimming took off 6 bases at V and 2 bases at J, with 6 bases between the two ends. The CDR3 is made up of 12 amino acids. CDR3 amino acids: CASSVYTDTQYF. The CDR3 DNA reads TGTGCCAGCTCCGTTTACACAGATACGCAGTATTTT.

This clone has more than one count but fewer than ten. V gene TRBV19 combines with J gene TRBJ1-1, with D hard to call. This CDR3 is built from 9 residues. The V gene's germline CDR1 is LNHDA and CDR2 SQIVND (reference sequence). Deletions cut 11 bases from V and 3 bases from J, with 4 bases between. The CDR3 coding sequence is TGTGCCCTTCACACTGAAGCTTTCTTT. This encodes CALHTEAFF.

The rearrangement joins TRBV6-5 to TRBJ2-7, with a tentative D call TRBD1 (6 bases). The CDR3 loop spans 12 amino acids. V was shortened by 9 bases and J by 5 bases, with 14 bases between the two germline ends. Germline V lookup: CDR1 MNHEY, CDR2 SVGAGI. The CDR3 loop is CASRTGFNEQYF. DNA for the CDR3: TGTGCCAGTAGAACAGGGTTCAACGAGCAGTACTTC.

This chain joins TRBV6-2 or TRBV6-3 and TRBJ1-2; 8 bases are shared with TRBD1. The CDR3 is made up of 16 amino acids. CDR1 is MNHEY, CDR2 SVGEGT, per germline. V was clipped by 4 bases and J by 7 bases; unmatched bases: 14. For the CDR3, the DNA is TGTGCCAGCAGTTCCCAATATCGGGACAGGATAAGTGGCTACACCTTC. The encoded protein is CASSSQYRDRISGYTF.

The chain has TRBV12-3 or TRBV12-4 and TRBJ1-2; TRBD1 matches 8 bases. There are 13 residues in the CDR3. The V and J ends lost 10 bases and 5 bases, in that order; junction bases with no gene match: 9. CDR3 protein: CATGTGGRYGYTF. Written as DNA, the CDR3 is TGTGCCACCGGTACAGGGGGTCGGTATGGCTACACCTTC.

The CDR3 region has the DNA TGTGCCAGCAGCTTACGACAGGGGGTTGCCTACGAGCAGTACTTC. This encodes CASSLRQGVAYEQYF. The rearrangement joins TRBV11-2 to TRBJ2-7; 9 bases are a match to TRBD1. V lost 2 bases to trimming and J lost 2 bases; unmatched junction nucleotides: 4. Germline V gene sequence: CDR1 SGHAT, CDR2 FQNNGV. The CDR3 covers 15 residues.

This clone has just a few counts. The chain combines TRBV4-2 with TRBJ1-2, with 11 bases that match TRBD1. V was pared by 1 base and J by 4 bases, with 8 bases of the junction left unmatched. Germline V gene lookup returns CDR1 LGHNA and CDR2 YNFKEQ. CDR3 length equals 17 residues. For the CDR3, the DNA is TGTGCCAGCAGCCAAGCCGGACAGGGGGCTTCCAGCTATGGCTACACCTTC. This translates into CASSQAGQGASSYGYTF.

The rearrangement joins TRBV30 to TRBJ2-7; no clear D gene. This CDR3 region has 14 residues. CDR1 and CDR2 (germline): GTSNPN, SVGIG (reference sequence). Deletions cut 2 bases from V and 1 base from J, with 12 bases between. CDR3 region: CAWSSLSLSYEQYF. In DNA form, the CDR3 reads TGTGCCTGGAGTAGCTTAAGTCTATCCTACGAGCAGTACTTC.

The chain links TRBV5-1 to TRBJ1-1; D remains unclear. V lost 2 bases to trimming and J lost 7 bases, with 12 bases between them. Looked up from germline, CDR1 is SGHRS and CDR2 is YFSETQ. CDR3 length equals 13 residues. In DNA, the CDR3 is TGCGCCAGCAGCTTTTCCGGGTCTGGTGAAGCTTTCTTT. Translation gives CASSFSGSGEAFF.

This rearrangement joins TRBV7-2 to TRBJ2-7; 9 bases are shared with TRBD2. This CDR3 region has 15 residues. V gave up 3 bases and J gave up 4 bases; unmatched junction bases: 7. Germline V gene sequence: CDR1 SGHTA, CDR2 FQGNSA. The CDR3 nucleotides are TGTGCCAGCAGCTTTCAATCAGCGGGGGGTTACGAGCAGTACTTC. It encodes CASSFQSAGGYEQYF.

This clone was counted a few times. The chain links TRBV28 to TRBJ2-7; 9 nucleotides line up with TRBD2. This CDR3 has 15 amino acids. V was pared by 4 bases and J by 3 bases, with 7 bases of the junction left unmatched. CDR1 and CDR2 (germline): MDHEN, SYDVKM. The CDR3 DNA sequence: TGTGCCAGCAGTTCTCGACTAGCGGCCCTCTACGAGCAGTACTTC. Residues: CASSSRLAALYEQYF.

This clone was detected a few times. The rearrangement joins TRBV29-1 to TRBJ2-7, with 9 bases lining up with TRBD2. Losses at the gene ends were 6 bases for V and 3 bases for J; bases not matched to a gene: 6. Germline-derived CDR1 and CDR2 are SQVTM and ANQGSEA. CDR3 length: 13 residues. In nucleotides, the CDR3 is TGCAGCGTGGGCGGGAGGGGAGGCTACGAGCAGTACTTC. Translation gives CSVGGRGGYEQYF.

The V gene is TRBV6-2 or TRBV6-3, the J gene TRBJ1-1; D is unclear. V was shortened by 2 bases and J by 10 bases, with 14 bases between the two germline ends. Germline V lookup: CDR1 MNHEY, CDR2 SVGEGT. This CDR3 region has 13 residues. The CDR3: CASSYGQIRGAFF. The DNA for the CDR3 is TGTGCCAGCAGTTACGGCCAGATTAGAGGAGCTTTCTTT.

This clone was counted a single time. Other DNA sequences from this sample encode an identical CDR3 as well. This chain connects TRBV5-4 to TRBJ2-1; TRBD2 aligns across 7 bases. Germline-derived CDR1 and CDR2 are SGHNT and YYREEE (reference sequence). The CDR3 has 15 amino acids. The V gene end was trimmed by 3 bases and the J gene end by 4 bases; junction bases not matched to a gene: 7. As DNA, the CDR3 is TGTGCCAGCAGCTCCGGGACGGGAGGTTACAATGAGCAGTTCTTC. It is translated as CASSSGTGGYNEQFF.

The chain combines TRBV6-1 with TRBJ2-5; tentative D call: TRBD2 (7 bases). The V gene's germline CDR1 is MNHNS and CDR2 SASEGT. The CDR3 has 16 amino acids. V was cut by 1 base and J by 2 bases, with 14 bases left in between. The CDR3 DNA follows: TGTGCCAGCAGTGAAGAGGGCGGGGGCCTTCAAGAGACCCAGTACTTC. This codes for CASSEEGGGLQETQYF.

This chain joins TRBV7-2 and TRBJ1-2, with TRBD1 identical over 11 bases. Germline trimming cut 5 bases from V and 4 bases from J; bases unmatched to any gene: 9. Germline V gene lookup returns CDR1 SGHTA and CDR2 FQGNSA. This CDR3 spans 16 amino acids. CDR3 sequence (DNA): TGTGCCAGCAGCCTACAATCCGGGACAGGGGGCTATGGCTACACCTTC. It is translated as CASSLQSGTGGYGYTF.

This chain joins TRBV27 and TRBJ1-1; 10 bases map to TRBD1. This CDR3 contains 14 residues. The germline gives CDR1 MNHEY, CDR2 SMNVEV (reference sequence). J gave up 4 bases and V 6 bases, and 5 bases lay outside the gene matches. CDR3 residues: CASRTRQGATEAFF. The DNA of the CDR3 is TGTGCCAGCAGGACCCGACAGGGGGCCACTGAAGCTTTCTTT.

This clone was seen a few times. This chain joins TRBV5-4 and TRBJ1-4; 8 bases fit TRBD1. The J segment lost 7 bases and the V segment lost 5 bases, leaving 7 bases of the junction unmatched. This CDR3 contains 14 residues. Germline V lookup: CDR1 SGHNT, CDR2 YYREEE (reference sequence). CDR3 sequence reads: CASRPGGEGEKLFF. In DNA form, the CDR3 reads TGTGCCAGCAGGCCAGGGGGCGAGGGTGAAAAACTGTTTTTT.

The V gene is TRBV6-5, the J gene TRBJ1-2, with a tentative D call TRBD1 (6 bases). V lost 6 bases, J lost 3 bases, and 11 bases lay in between. CDR1 and CDR2 from the germline V gene are MNHEY and SVGAGI. The CDR3 totals 13 residues. CDR3 loop: CASSNRVHYGYTF. The CDR3 DNA sequence: TGTGCCAGCAGCAACAGGGTTCACTATGGCTACACCTTC.

This clone occurred once. The chain recombines TRBV19 with TRBJ2-6; D is uncertain. The length of the CDR3 is 18 residues. Germline CDR1 reads LNHDA; CDR2 reads SQIVND (reference sequence). V dropped 1 base and J dropped 0 bases, with 13 bases sitting between them. CDR3 in amino acids: CASSIGPRIGSGANVLTF. In DNA form, the CDR3 reads TGTGCCAGTAGTATAGGCCCGAGGATTGGCTCTGGGGCCAACGTCCTGACTTTC.

This clone has only a few counts. The chain is built from TRBV6-2 or TRBV6-3 and TRBJ1-2, with D uncertain. Germline V CDR1 and CDR2: MNHEY, SVGEGT. The CDR3 consists of 15 residues. V gave up 0 bases and J gave up 6 bases, with 14 bases separating them. CDR3 residues: CASSYSRIDLDGYTF. CDR3 sequence (DNA): TGTGCCAGCAGTTACTCACGGATCGACTTAGATGGCTACACCTTC.

This chain connects TRBV6-2 or TRBV6-3 to TRBJ2-2; D uncertain. Deletions cut 2 bases from V and 1 base from J, with 2 bases between. Per the germline V gene, CDR1 is MNHEY and CDR2 is SVGEGT. The CDR3 is 13 residues long. CDR3 in DNA: TGTGCCAGCAGTTACCAGAACACCGGGGAGCTGTTTTTT. This gives the protein CASSYQNTGELFF.

As DNA, the CDR3 is TGTGCCAGCAGCTTAGGCGTCCGGGACTCACGCACAGATACGCAGTATTTT. The encoded protein is CASSLGVRDSRTDTQYF. The V call is TRBV7-3, the J call TRBJ2-3, with D perhaps matching TRBD2 (6 bases). Trimming removed 2 bases from V and 1 base from J, with 16 bases in between. The CDR3 covers 17 residues. CDR1 and CDR2 (germline): SGHTA, FQGTGA.

The chain uses TRBV4-2 and TRBJ1-2; D is ambiguous. The length of the CDR3 is 14 residues. The germline gives CDR1 LGHNA, CDR2 YNFKEQ. V lost 0 bases and J 5 bases, leaving 10 bases between the germline ends. This chain's CDR3 is CASSQDRGQYGYTF. The CDR3 DNA sequence: TGTGCCAGCAGCCAAGATAGAGGCCAATATGGCTACACCTTC.

Note on this clone: Other nucleotide sequences in the sample specify the same CDR3. The CDR3: CASSGGWGQPQHF. The CDR3 DNA sequence: TGTGCCAGTAGCGGGGGGTGGGGTCAGCCCCAGCATTTT. The chain combines TRBV6-5 with TRBJ1-5; D may be TRBD1 (5 bases). Trimming stripped 9 bases from V and 6 bases from J, with 15 bases between. The germline gives CDR1 MNHEY, CDR2 SVGAGI. CDR3 size: 13 residues.

This clone was observed once. The rearrangement joins TRBV18 to TRBJ2-2; the D is unclear. The CDR3 has 14 amino acids. V shed 1 base and J shed 7 bases, with 10 bases lying between them. Germline CDR1 and CDR2: KGHSH and LQKENI. CDR3: CASSPLAVSGELFF. The CDR3 DNA follows: TGTGCCAGCTCACCACTGGCAGTCAGCGGGGAGCTGTTTTTT.

The chain employs TRBV9 and TRBJ2-2, with D maybe TRBD2 (6 bases). Germline V CDR1 and CDR2: SGDLS, YYNGEE. The CDR3 is made up of 13 amino acids. V gave up 5 bases and J gave up 4 bases, with 9 bases separating them. The CDR3 is CASRASVTGELFF. The CDR3 DNA reads as TGTGCCAGCAGGGCTAGCGTCACCGGGGAGCTGTTTTTT. Looking up the rest from reference TRBV9 and TRBJ2-2 gives the full variable domain: DSGVTQTPKHLITATGQRVTLRCSPRSGDLSVYWYQQSLDQGLQFLIQYYNGEERAKGNILERFSAQQFPDLHSELNLSSLELGDSALYFCASRASVTGELFFGEGSRLTVL.

The rearrangement joins TRBV29-1 to TRBJ1-2; D is unclear. The length of the CDR3 is 12 residues. The V and J ends lost 7 bases and 4 bases respectively, with 13 bases between them. The germline gives CDR1 SQVTM, CDR2 ANQGSEA. The CDR3 DNA is TGCAGCGCCCTCCTAGACCGCTATGGCTACACCTTC. Translating gives CSALLDRYGYTF.

The rearrangement links TRBV28 to TRBJ2-7; D unresolved. This CDR3 region has 12 residues. Germline V gene sequence: CDR1 MDHEN, CDR2 SYDVKM. V lost 2 bases and J 6 bases, leaving 8 bases between the germline ends. The CDR3 reads CASSLGPLEQYF. The CDR3 DNA is TGTGCCAGCAGTTTAGGGCCCCTCGAGCAGTACTTC. The entire variable domain, with the rest obtained from reference TRBV28 and TRBJ2-7, is as follows: DVKVTQSSRYLVKRTGEKVFLECVQDMDHENMFWYRQDPGLGLRLIYFSYDVKMKEKGDIPEGYSVSREKKERFSLILESASTNQTSMYLCASSLGPLEQYFGPGTRLTVT.